These 22 T cell receptor beta chains were sequenced from one sample in a study of blood T cell repertoires in COVID-19. This table comes from immunoSEQ multiplex PCR, and its TCRdb copy is limited to in-frame clones, with some not included. Among more than 150,000 clones listed, about nine tenths were seen once. The sequencing input was PBMCs or T cells enriched from blood (not recorded which). All receptors derive from a woman aged 25 to 39 who had recovered from COVID-19.

V is TRBV4-1 and J is TRBJ1-6; 9 bases align to TRBD1. This CDR3 is built from 16 residues. Trimming took 2 bases from V and 7 from J; bases not matched to a gene: 6. From germline, CDR1 is MGHRA and CDR2 YSYEKL. The CDR3 DNA sequence: TGCGCCAGCAGCCAAAGGGGGGACAGGGTGAATTCACCCCTCCACTTT. This gives the protein CASSQRGDRVNSPLHF.

V is TRBV3-1 (or the pseudogene TRBV3-2) and J is TRBJ1-6; D remains ambiguous. V was cut by 4 bases and J by 7 bases, with 17 bases left in between. Germline assignment: CDR1 LGHDT and CDR2 YNNKEL (reference sequence). The CDR3 spans 16 residues. CDR3 bases: TGTGCCAGCAGCCCAGGAAGTGGGCAAAAAAATTCACCCCTCCACTTT. Protein sequence: CASSPGSGQKNSPLHF.

The chain employs TRBV19 and TRBJ2-7, with D unclear. This CDR3 contains 13 residues. V was shortened by 5 bases and J by 6 bases, with 14 bases between the two germline ends. Germline V lookup: CDR1 LNHDA, CDR2 SQIVND (reference sequence). The DNA of the CDR3 is TGTGCCAGTAGTCCATTCCCCAGCGCCGAGCAGTACTTC. Its protein product is CASSPFPSAEQYF.

This clone has a handful of counts. The V gene is TRBV10-3, the J gene TRBJ1-1, with 8 bases matching TRBD1. Germline CDR1 ENHRY, CDR2 SYGVKD. Trimming cost V 2 bases and J 4 bases; bases outside gene matches: 0. This CDR3 contains 13 residues. The CDR3 loop is CAISETGGTEAFF. CDR3 DNA: TGTGCCATCAGTGAGACAGGGGGCACTGAAGCTTTCTTT.

The chain joins TRBV30 to TRBJ1-3; 7 bases fit TRBD1. The CDR3 has 14 residues. Germline lookup yields CDR1 GTSNPN and CDR2 SVGIG (reference sequence). Germline trimming cut 1 base from V and 5 bases from J; bases unmatched to any gene: 5. The CDR3 sequence: CAWSARDSRNTIYF. The DNA for the CDR3 is TGTGCCTGGAGTGCCCGGGACAGCCGAAACACCATATATTTT.

The rearrangement links TRBV11-2 to TRBJ1-1, with a weak D call TRBD1 (5 bases). Germline assignment: CDR1 SGHAT and CDR2 FQNNGV. The ends were cut back, 4 bases at V and 3 bases at J, with 18 bases in the middle. This CDR3 is built from 16 residues. The CDR3 is CASSSYPTDDDTEAFF. The CDR3 DNA reads TGTGCCAGCAGCTCATATCCGACAGACGATGACACTGAAGCTTTCTTT.

The V gene is TRBV2, the J gene TRBJ2-1; 8 bases line up with TRBD2. This CDR3 region has 14 residues. After removal of 7 bases from V and 7 bases from J, the junction contained 9 bases not matched to a gene. Per the germline V gene, CDR1 is SNHLY and CDR2 is FYNNEI. The CDR3 region is CASTAGEEENEQFF. The CDR3, as DNA: TGTGCCAGCACAGCGGGGGAAGAAGAGAATGAGCAGTTCTTC.

This chain links TRBV27 with TRBJ1-6; D is possibly TRBD1 (5 bases). Germline CDR1 and CDR2: MNHEY and SMNVEV (reference sequence). The CDR3 is made up of 15 amino acids. V was shortened by 4 bases and J by 4 bases, with 11 bases between the two germline ends. DNA for the CDR3: TGTGCCAGCAGTTCACAGGTCGCTTATAATTCACCCCTCCACTTT. This encodes CASSSQVAYNSPLHF.

This clone occurred a few times. The V and J genes are TRBV4-3 and TRBJ2-7; a possible D gene is TRBD1 (5 bases). V lost 4 bases and J 0 bases, leaving 10 bases between the germline ends. The CDR3 length is 14 residues. Germline-derived CDR1 and CDR2 are LGHNA and YSLEER. For the CDR3, the DNA is TGCGCCAGCAGCCTACAGGTTTACTCCTACGAGCAGTACTTC. Residues: CASSLQVYSYEQYF.

This clone was counted once. The J gene is TRBJ2-6, the V gene TRBV6-4; 8 bases are shared with TRBD2. V was pared by 2 bases and J by 2 bases, with 2 bases of the junction left unmatched. Germline V gives CDR1 MRHNA, CDR2 SNTAGT. There are 16 residues in the CDR3. The CDR3 DNA is TGTGCCAGCAGTGACAAAGCGGGAGCTGGGGCCAACGTCCTGACTTTC. Translation gives CASSDKAGAGANVLTF.

This clone has just one count. The chain has TRBV19 and TRBJ2-1; TRBD2 is a possible D gene (6 bases). V dropped 0 bases and J dropped 14 bases, with 17 bases sitting between them. The CDR3 sequence is 14 residues long. Germline V gene data show CDR1 as LNHDA and CDR2 as SQIVND (reference sequence). Here the CDR3 reads CASSIDGIYAGKFF. The CDR3 DNA reads as TGTGCCAGTAGTATAGACGGGATTTACGCGGGGAAGTTCTTC.

The chain uses TRBV5-1 and TRBJ1-1; D may be TRBD1 (6 bases). V dropped 0 bases and J dropped 1 base, with 10 bases sitting between them. This CDR3 region has 15 residues. The germline V gene has CDR1 SGHRS and CDR2 YFSETQ. DNA for the CDR3: TGCGCCAGCAGCTTGGAGGGGGGGCAGAACACTGAAGCTTTCTTT. Translating it yields CASSLEGGQNTEAFF.

This clone was seen only a few times. This chain links TRBV4-1 with TRBJ1-2; 9 nucleotides agree with TRBD1. Per germline, CDR1 MGHRA and CDR2 YSYEKL. V shed 4 bases, J shed 4 bases, and the junction held 7 bases outside the gene matches. This CDR3 comprises 15 residues. The CDR3 sequence is CASSPGQGRGYGYTF. CDR3 sequence (DNA): TGCGCCAGCAGCCCGGGACAGGGTCGGGGCTATGGCTACACCTTC.

The V and J genes are TRBV2 and TRBJ2-1; D perhaps matches TRBD2 (6 bases). Germline loops: CDR1 SNHLY, CDR2 FYNNEI. Trimming removed 6 bases from V and 2 bases from J, with 17 bases in between. The CDR3 is 16 amino acids. Here the CDR3 DNA reads TGTGCCAGCAGGAAGAGCCGTAGCGGTGCCTACAATGAGCAGTTCTTC. It codes for CASRKSRSGAYNEQFF.

The V and J genes are TRBV24-1 and TRBJ2-5, with TRBD2 matching over 7 bases. V trimming: 0 bases; J trimming: 4 bases; junction bases outside the gene matches: 4. The length of the CDR3 is 15 residues. The germline V gene has CDR1 KGHDR and CDR2 SFDVKD. The CDR3 here is CATSDLIGGRETQYF. The CDR3 DNA is TGTGCCACCAGTGATTTGATCGGCGGGAGAGAGACCCAGTACTTC.

CDR3 in DNA: TGTGCCAGTAGTATCGTATTCGGGACATTCGAGCAGTACTTC. It translates to CASSIVFGTFEQYF. This chain links TRBV19 with TRBJ2-7; possibly TRBD1 for D (6 bases). The CDR3 sequence is 14 residues long. Trimming shortened V by 3 bases and J by 6 bases, and 15 bases separated the two germline ends. In germline, CDR1 is LNHDA, CDR2 SQIVND (reference sequence).

The chain has TRBV27 and TRBJ1-1; TRBD1 might be the D (5 bases). Germline lookup yields CDR1 MNHEY and CDR2 SMNVEV (reference sequence). The V end lost 0 bases, the J end lost 5 bases, and 13 bases lay between the germline ends. This CDR3 comprises 15 residues. The CDR3 nucleotides are TGTGCCAGCAGTTTATCGGCCGGGGGTGGGACTGAAGCTTTCTTT. Protein sequence: CASSLSAGGGTEAFF.

The chain carries TRBV30 and TRBJ1-3, with D tentatively TRBD1 (5 bases). Germline V CDR1 and CDR2: GTSNPN, SVGIG (reference sequence). Trimming cost V 1 base and J 1 base, with 11 bases left between them. This CDR3 is 15 amino acids long. DNA for the CDR3: TGTGCCTGGAGTGGGCAGGGTAAATCTGGAAACACCATATATTTT. It codes for CAWSGQGKSGNTIYF.

The chain couples TRBV6-5 to TRBJ1-1; the match to TRBD1 covers 7 bases. Trimming took 11 bases from V and 4 from J; bases not matched to a gene: 10. CDR1 is MNHEY and CDR2 is SVGAGI in the germline V gene. This CDR3 region has 13 residues. For the CDR3, the DNA is TGTGCCTCAGGGGGGCAGGGGGGCACTGAAGCTTTCTTT. It translates to CASGGQGGTEAFF.

With respect to this clone: The sample holds other DNA sequences that translate to the same CDR3. The chain joins TRBV2 to TRBJ1-5; TRBD1 aligns across 7 bases. After removal of 6 bases from V and 2 bases from J, the junction contained 7 bases not matched to a gene. Germline V gene data show CDR1 as SNHLY and CDR2 as FYNNEI. This CDR3 region has 15 residues. The CDR3 nucleotides read TGTGCCAGCAGGGCCGGGACAGTTGGCAATCAGCCCCAGCATTTT. It specifies CASRAGTVGNQPQHF.

The gene calls are TRBV24-1 and TRBJ2-1; TRBD2 aligns across 9 bases. CDR1 KGHDR and CDR2 SFDVKD come from the germline V gene. The CDR3 totals 17 residues. The ends lost 4 bases at V and 5 bases at J; junction bases unmatched: 11. The CDR3 region has the DNA TGTGCCACCAGTGACCCAGCCACCCGCGGGGGGGACAATGAGCAGTTCTTC. Translating it yields CATSDPATRGGDNEQFF.

The chain uses TRBV4-3 and TRBJ2-2; the D gene is possibly TRBD1 (5 bases). Germline V gene sequence: CDR1 LGHNA, CDR2 YSLEER. Trimming removed 1 base at V and 6 bases at J, with 15 bases between. The CDR3 is 16 residues long. The CDR3 protein is CASSQAIPQGAGELFF. The CDR3 nucleotides read TGCGCCAGCAGCCAAGCTATACCTCAGGGCGCCGGGGAGCTGTTTTTT.